These 20 T cell receptor beta chains originate from one sample sequenced in a study of spatial heterogeneity in lung cancer. In TCRdb, the 5' RACE reads were re-called with MiXCR into one record per CDR3 protein. The data contain tens of thousands of distinct CDR3 sequences, about 12% of them singletons. This sample's time point: sample taken at primary tumor resection. Frozen PBMC, nontumor lung or tumor provided whole RNA, which was sequenced unsorted. The specimen was PBMCs, collected at surgery. These receptors came from a male donor with early-stage non-small cell lung cancer.

This chain uses TRBV18 with TRBJ2-5; 8 positions match TRBD1. The germline CDR1 and CDR2 sequences are KGHSH and LQKENI. Unmatched junction bases numbered 0, after V lost 3 bases and J lost 3 bases. This CDR3 has 13 amino acids. CDR3 DNA: TGTGCCAGCTCACCGGGACAGGAAGAGACCCAGTACTTC. This sequence encodes CASSPGQEETQYF. Drawing the rest from reference TRBV18 and TRBJ2-5, the complete variable domain is NAGVMQNPRHLVRRRGQEARLRCSPMKGHSHVYWYRQLPEEGLKFMVYLQKENIIDESGMPKERFSAEFPKEGPSILRIQQVVRGDSAAYFCASSPGQEETQYFGPGTRLLVL.

V usage is TRBV6-2 or TRBV6-3 and J usage is TRBJ1-1; D is undetermined. The CDR3 totals 15 residues. With 6 bases removed from V and 1 base from J, the gap between germline ends came to 15 bases. CDR1 MNHEY and CDR2 SVGEGT come from the germline V gene. The CDR3, as DNA: TGTGCCAGCAGATCCGGCCCAGGACCGAACACTGAAGCTTTCTTT. This sequence encodes CASRSGPGPNTEAFF.

This chain uses TRBV6-5 with TRBJ2-5, with D perhaps assigned TRBD1 or TRBD2 (5 bases each). The CDR3 totals 13 residues. Germline-derived CDR1 and CDR2 are MNHEY and SVGAGI. V was shortened by 2 bases and J by 7 bases, with 11 bases between the two germline ends. The CDR3 sequence: CASSYRDDRTQYF. In DNA form, the CDR3 reads TGTGCCAGCAGTTACAGGGACGATCGGACCCAGTACTTC.

This clonotype was counted a few times. V gene TRBV6-5 combines with J gene TRBJ2-7, with D possibly TRBD1 on 6 matching bases. V lost 6 bases and J lost 5, with 17 bases in between. This CDR3 region has 14 residues. Germline CDR1 reads MNHEY; CDR2 reads SVGAGI. The CDR3 here is CASSLTGQRDEQYF. The CDR3 DNA sequence: TGTGCCAGCAGCCTGACGGGACAAAGAGACGAGCAGTACTTC.

This clonotype has only a few counts. V is TRBV7-2 and J is TRBJ1-5; weak D call: TRBD1 (6 bases). V gave up 10 bases and J gave up 0 bases, with 13 bases separating them. Germline V CDR1 and CDR2: SGHTA, FQGNSA. The CDR3 is made up of 14 amino acids. CDR3 coding DNA: TGTGCCACTACCGGGACAAATAGCAATCAGCCCCAGCATTTT. This translates into CATTGTNSNQPQHF.

Worth noting for this clonotype: Lacking the conserved final phenylalanine or tryptophan, this CDR3 likely reflects a read error. The chain is built from TRBV28 and TRBJ1-2; 12 bases agree with TRBD1. V shed 3 bases, J shed 4 bases, and the junction held 3 bases outside the gene matches. This CDR3 has 15 residues. Germline-derived CDR1 and CDR2 are MDHEN and SYDVKM. The CDR3 coding sequence is TGTGCCAGCAGTTTTCCGGGACAGGGGGCCTATGGCTACACCTCC. Translation gives CASSFPGQGAYGYTS.

This clonotype appeared a few times. This chain connects TRBV11-2 to TRBJ2-2; no definite D call. CDR1 and CDR2 (germline): SGHAT, FQNNGV. Trimming removed 5 bases at V and 10 bases at J, with 8 bases between. CDR3 size: 11 residues. The chain's CDR3 is CASSRALELFF. As DNA, the CDR3 is TGTGCCAGCAGCCGGGCGCTGGAGCTGTTTTTT.

This chain links TRBV20-1 with TRBJ1-4; tentatively, D is TRBD1 (6 bases). The CDR3 is 13 amino acids. Trimming cost V 5 bases and J 8 bases, with 15 bases left between them. Germline assignment: CDR1 DFQATT and CDR2 SNEGSKA (reference sequence). The CDR3, as DNA: TGCAGTGCTCCATTTCCGGGACAAGAAAAACTGTTTTTT. As protein: CSAPFPGQEKLFF.

This clonotype has just a few counts. The chain uses TRBV29-1 and TRBJ1-2; unclear D gene. Germline CDR1 SQVTM, CDR2 ANQGSEA. This CDR3 contains 12 residues. With 6 bases removed from V and 0 bases from J, the gap between germline ends came to 8 bases. CDR3 sequence reads: CSVTEANYGYTF. The CDR3 coding sequence is TGCAGCGTCACAGAAGCTAACTATGGCTACACCTTC.

This clonotype showed up many times. The chain joins TRBV10-3 to TRBJ2-2; D not certain. The germline CDR1 and CDR2 sequences are ENHRY and SYGVKD. There are 12 residues in the CDR3. V gave up 7 bases and J gave up 1 base, with 4 bases separating them. CDR3 sequence (DNA): TGTGCCATCACAGAGAACACCGGGGAGCTGTTTTTT. Translated: CAITENTGELFF.

The chain is built from TRBV7-3 and TRBJ2-3; 9 bases map to TRBD1. The V gene's germline CDR1 is SGHTA and CDR2 FQGTGA. The CDR3 has 16 residues. The V gene end was trimmed by 5 bases and the J gene end by 5 bases; junction bases not matched to a gene: 11. The CDR3 DNA reads TGTGCCAGCAGCCAAACCGGGACAGGGAACGGAGATACGCAGTATTTT. Translated, it gives CASSQTGTGNGDTQYF.

This clonotype appeared many times. The rearrangement uses TRBV11-3 and TRBJ2-3, with TRBD1 matching over 7 bases. Trimming at V came to 4 bases and at J to 3 bases, leaving 10 bases not matched to a gene. CDR3 length equals 16 residues. Looked up from germline, CDR1 is SGHNT and CDR2 is YENEEA. In nucleotides, the CDR3 is TGTGCCAGCAGCTCCCGGGACAGCGGTCGGACAGATACGCAGTATTTT. Amino acids: CASSSRDSGRTDTQYF.

This clonotype was counted many times. The chain couples TRBV12-3 or TRBV12-4 to TRBJ2-5, with a tentative D call TRBD2 (5 bases). The germline V and J ends were trimmed by 6 bases and 5 bases, with 16 bases remaining between them. The CDR3 loop spans 14 amino acids. Here the CDR3 DNA reads TGTGCCAGCAGCGCTACTAGTTCCCGGGAGACCCAGTACTTC. Translation gives CASSATSSRETQYF.

This clonotype was picked up one time. The genes are TRBV7-2 and TRBJ2-3, with 12 bases that match TRBD1. The CDR3 is 16 residues long. From germline, CDR1 is SGHTA and CDR2 FQGNSA. V lost 2 bases and J lost 7; bases outside the gene matches: 7. The CDR3 region is CASSLSGTGGQNTQYF. The CDR3 nucleotides are TGTGCCAGCAGCTTATCAGGGACAGGGGGCCAAAATACGCAGTATTTT.

The table lists this clonotype with a few counts. The J gene is TRBJ2-7, the V gene TRBV20-1; 7 bases are a match to TRBD1. Germline V gene data show CDR1 as DFQATT and CDR2 as SNEGSKA (reference sequence). After removal of 5 bases from V and 1 base from J, the junction contained 8 bases not matched to a gene. This CDR3 region has 14 residues. CDR3 residues: CSAQPGQQSYEQYF. CDR3 bases: TGCAGTGCTCAACCGGGACAGCAATCCTACGAGCAGTACTTC.

As for this clonotype: A much larger clone lies a single base off, so this may be a read error. This rearrangement joins TRBV28 to TRBJ1-2; TRBD1 matches at 10 bases. Germline CDR1 and CDR2: MDHEN and SYDVKM. CDR3 length equals 16 residues. The CDR3 spells CTSSLGQGLLNYGYTF. The CDR3 DNA reads TGTACCAGCAGTTTGGGACAGGGGTTACTGAACTATGGCTACACCTTC.

The chain combines TRBV4-1 with TRBJ2-3; 9 nucleotides align to TRBD2. Trimming took 0 bases from V and 4 from J; bases not matched to a gene: 5. CDR3 length equals 16 residues. Germline CDR1 is MGHRA and CDR2 is YSYEKL. In nucleotides, the CDR3 is TGCGCCAGCAGCCAAGATCCGGGACTAGCTTCAGATACGCAGTATTTT. Its translation: CASSQDPGLASDTQYF.

The genes are TRBV10-3 and TRBJ2-1; TRBD2 agrees at 7 bases. V trimming: 5 bases; J trimming: 5 bases; junction bases outside the gene matches: 9. This CDR3 is 15 amino acids long. The germline CDR1 and CDR2 sequences are ENHRY and SYGVKD. CDR3 loop: CAISFAGEPNNEQFF. The CDR3 DNA reads TGTGCCATCAGTTTCGCGGGAGAGCCAAACAATGAGCAGTTCTTC.

This clonotype has just a few counts. This chain connects TRBV9 to TRBJ1-6; 7 bases are shared with TRBD1. CDR3 length: 14 residues. CDR1 and CDR2 (germline): SGDLS, YYNGEE. V shed 0 bases, J shed 7 bases, and the junction held 1 base outside the gene matches. CDR3 protein: CASSVGQGNSPLHF. For the CDR3, the DNA is TGTGCCAGCAGCGTAGGACAGGGAAATTCACCCCTCCACTTT.

The chain combines TRBV30 with TRBJ1-4; D remains ambiguous. CDR3 length equals 13 residues. Germline CDR1 reads GTSNPN; CDR2 reads SVGIG (reference sequence). Trimming removed 5 bases from V and 3 bases from J, with 10 bases in between. The CDR3 here is CAWEGRSNEKLFF. The CDR3 bases are TGTGCCTGGGAAGGGCGGTCTAATGAAAAACTGTTTTTT.